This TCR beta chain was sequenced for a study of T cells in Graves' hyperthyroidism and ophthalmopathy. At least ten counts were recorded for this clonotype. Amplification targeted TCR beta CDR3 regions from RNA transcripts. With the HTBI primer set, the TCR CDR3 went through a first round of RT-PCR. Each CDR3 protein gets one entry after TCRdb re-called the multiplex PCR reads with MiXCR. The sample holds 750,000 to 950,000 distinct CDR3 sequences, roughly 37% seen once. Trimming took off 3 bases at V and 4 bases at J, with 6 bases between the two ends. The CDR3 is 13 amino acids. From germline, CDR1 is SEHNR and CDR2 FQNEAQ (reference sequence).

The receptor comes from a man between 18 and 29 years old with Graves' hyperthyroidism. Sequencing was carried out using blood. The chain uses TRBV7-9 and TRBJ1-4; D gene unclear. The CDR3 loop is CASSFGVNEKLFF. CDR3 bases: TGTGCCAGCAGCTTTGGGGTTAATGAAAAACTGTTTTTT.